Listed below are T cell receptor beta chains from one sample, sequenced in a study of blood T cell repertoires in COVID-19. Assay: immunoSEQ multiplex PCR; the TCRdb copy retains only in-frame clones and omits some. The sample has 95,000 to 150,000 clones; more than 60% are singletons. Specimen: peripheral blood. The receptor source for this set is a man aged 70-80 years with acute or convalescent COVID-19. The conserved cysteine and the conserved F or W are not part of the CDR3 here. Fields, in order: J gene, V gene, CDR3 protein.

J: TRBJ2-7
V: TRBV19
CDR3: ASSPAPGRLSGAPYEQY

J: TRBJ2-2
V: TRBV5-4
CDR3: ASSRLADANTGELF

J: TRBJ1-5
V: TRBV7-2
CDR3: ASSLFGTGSQPQH

J: TRBJ1-5
V: TRBV2
CDR3: ASSIQGTGQPQH

J: TRBJ1-2
V: TRBV5-1
CDR3: ASSNEGQGAYYGYT

J: TRBJ2-2
V: TRBV24-1
CDR3: ATSDPGTGLTGELF

J: TRBJ1-5
V: TRBV7-9
CDR3: ASSLVIAGEEQPQH

J: TRBJ1-5
V: TRBV4-1
CDR3: ASSQDDRGIQPQH

J: TRBJ1-2
V: TRBV5-8
CDR3: ASKGQNYGYT

J: TRBJ2-7
V: TRBV4-3
CDR3: ASSQDAGGLSSYEQY

J: TRBJ1-1
V: TRBV7-3
CDR3: ASSHSGGTEAF

J: TRBJ1-3
V: TRBV5-1
CDR3: ASRWGLSSGNTIY

J: TRBJ2-7
V: TRBV15
CDR3: ATSRDSGTGDYEQY

J: TRBJ2-2
V: TRBV7-2
CDR3: ASSLIRTGGRSGELF

J: TRBJ1-5
V: TRBV5-6
CDR3: ASSLGNTQPQH

J: TRBJ2-7
V: TRBV5-1
CDR3: ASSLTSSYEQY

J: TRBJ1-2
V: TRBV29-1
CDR3: SVEANSDPFYGYT

J: TRBJ2-5
V: TRBV6-5
CDR3: ASIPVQGSETQY

J: TRBJ2-1
V: TRBV5-4
CDR3: ASSLVSAHSGEQF

J: TRBJ1-1
V: TRBV5-6
CDR3: ASSLRDTGNTEAF

J: TRBJ1-2
V: TRBV7-2
CDR3: ASSSTPPPNKGYT

J: TRBJ2-1
V: TRBV4-3
CDR3: ASSRDRGWNEQF

J: TRBJ2-7
V: TRBV13
CDR3: ASSLVGSGAYEQY

J: TRBJ1-6
V: TRBV6-4
CDR3: ASRGQSNSPLH

J: TRBJ2-7
V: TRBV19
CDR3: ASSNGGGASALEQY

J: TRBJ1-5
V: TRBV2
CDR3: ASSESDSNQPQH

J: TRBJ1-2
V: TRBV4-1
CDR3: ASSQVPINYGYT

J: TRBJ1-2
V: TRBV6-5
CDR3: ASRGPGTFGYT

J: TRBJ1-3
V: TRBV4-3
CDR3: ASSQDSVSGNTIY

J: TRBJ1-2
V: TRBV6-5
CDR3: ASSGTGLRGYT

J: TRBJ2-2
V: TRBV6-6
CDR3: ASIGAGGYTGELF

J: TRBJ1-5
V: TRBV7-3
CDR3: ASSLTRVGNQPQH

J: TRBJ2-7
V: TRBV7-2
CDR3: ASSPRQEAEQY

J: TRBJ1-1
V: TRBV3-1/TRBV3-2
CDR3: ASSQVGAEAF

J: TRBJ2-1
V: TRBV5-1
CDR3: ASSLDGSGTYFYNEQF

J: TRBJ2-3
V: TRBV4-3
CDR3: ASSQDLGLAGARGTDTQY

J: TRBJ1-5
V: TRBV7-9
CDR3: ASGYGTGNQPQH

J: TRBJ1-5
V: TRBV5-1
CDR3: ASSTEGAGQPQH

J: TRBJ2-6
V: TRBV19
CDR3: ASRPRHHQSSGANVLT

J: TRBJ2-6
V: TRBV5-6
CDR3: ASSFRGVLPRANVLT

J: TRBJ1-2
V: TRBV4-2
CDR3: ASSQDRAGRSNGYT